This is a list of T cell receptor beta chains from one sample in a study of radiation and T cells in renal cell carcinoma. Only in-frame clones appear in the TCRdb table, and some are missing; sequencing was by immunoSEQ multiplex PCR. The data contain approximately 120,000 clones, around 83% of them singletons. The sample in question was blood, obtained from a patient whose treatment included radiotherapy and nephrectomy. These receptor sequences come from a woman aged 55-70 years with renal cell carcinoma. Each CDR3 is given with its conserved first and last residue. A D gene is named only where the DNA matches it firmly. For some rows the clone size is stated as once, few or many, or as a class when expanded; others skip it.

TRBV19	TRBD2	TRBJ2-7	-	CASRRTSGDSYEQYF	TGTGCCAGTAGGAGGACTAGCGGGGACTCCTACGAGCAGTACTTC
TRBV2	-	TRBJ2-3	-	CASRVTDTQYF	TGTGCCAGCAGGGTGACAGATACGCAGTATTTT
TRBV7-9	TRBD1	TRBJ1-2	medium-sized	CASSAGQGYGYTF	TGTGCCAGCAGCGCGGGACAGGGCTATGGCTACACCTTC
TRBV19	TRBD1	TRBJ2-2	-	CASSRGTGERTGELFF	TGTGCCAGTAGCCGAGGAACAGGGGAACGGACCGGGGAGCTGTTTTTT
TRBV11-2	TRBD1	TRBJ1-6	-	CASSLTGINSPLHF	TGTGCCAGCAGCTTGACAGGGATTAATTCACCCCTCCACTTT
TRBV28	-	TRBJ1-5	-	CASSLPPSRHNQPQHF	TGTGCCAGCAGTTTACCCCCTAGCAGGCACAATCAGCCCCAGCATTTT
TRBV6-6	-	TRBJ1-1	-	CASSYEEMNTEAFF	TGTGCCAGCAGTTACGAGGAAATGAACACTGAAGCTTTCTTT
TRBV28	-	TRBJ2-3	-	CASSPLVRTDTQYF	TGTGCCAGCAGTCCCCTCGTCCGAACAGATACGCAGTATTTT
TRBV27	-	TRBJ2-1	-	CASSTGPGHYNEQFF	TGTGCCAGCAGTACGGGGCCAGGCCATTACAATGAGCAGTTCTTC
TRBV4-2	-	TRBJ1-1	-	CASSPSGSARTEAFF	TGTGCCAGCAGCCCCTCCGGATCCGCGCGGACTGAAGCTTTCTTT
TRBV10-2	-	TRBJ1-2	-	CASRDYGYTF	TGCGCCAGCAGGGACTATGGCTACACCTTC
TRBV6-5	TRBD2	TRBJ2-7	-	CASIASGAYEQYF	TGTGCCAGCATCGCTAGCGGAGCCTACGAGCAGTACTTC
TRBV5-4	-	TRBJ2-1	-	CASSPSLPGNEQFF	TGTGCCAGCAGCCCCTCCCTCCCGGGCAATGAGCAGTTCTTC
TRBV4-1	TRBD2	TRBJ2-3	-	CASSQERWGGSTDTQYF	TGCGCCAGCAGCCAAGAAAGGTGGGGGGGGAGCACAGATACGCAGTATTTT
TRBV14	-	TRBJ2-3	few	CASSQMIQEDTQYF	TGTGCCAGCAGCCAGATGATACAGGAAGATACGCAGTATTTT
TRBV7-6	TRBD2	TRBJ2-1	once	CASSLAGGTSGRPYNEQFF	TGTGCCAGCAGCTTAGCAGGAGGAACTAGCGGGAGGCCTTACAATGAGCAGTTCTTC
TRBV5-8	TRBD1	TRBJ2-7	-	CASSLPWTGGSHEQYF	TGTGCCAGCAGCTTGCCCTGGACAGGGGGCTCCCACGAGCAGTACTTC
TRBV7-2	TRBD1	TRBJ2-3	-	CASSFLGQGASTDTQYF	TGTGCCAGCAGCTTCCTAGGACAGGGGGCTAGCACAGATACGCAGTATTTT
TRBV7-2	-	TRBJ2-5	-	CASSLSGYQETQYF	TGTGCCAGCAGCTTGAGTGGGTACCAAGAGACCCAGTACTTC
TRBV19	-	TRBJ1-5	once	CASSIEGLEPQHF	TGTGCCAGTAGTATAGAGGGTCTGGAGCCCCAGCATTTT
TRBV5-1	-	TRBJ1-5	few	CASRGAPGSNQPQHF	TGCGCCAGCAGGGGGGCTCCGGGGAGCAATCAGCCCCAGCATTTT
TRBV5-1	TRBD2	TRBJ2-7	-	CASSLTSGSTYEQYF	TGCGCCAGCAGCTTGACTAGCGGGAGCACCTACGAGCAGTACTTC
TRBV2	TRBD2	TRBJ2-3	once	CASNSGGTSTDTQYF	TGTGCCAGTAATAGCGGGGGAACTAGCACAGATACGCAGTATTTT
TRBV7-2	-	TRBJ2-5	-	CASSPRSRETQYF	TGTGCCAGCAGCCCACGATCCCGGGAGACCCAGTACTTC
TRBV7-9	-	TRBJ1-6	-	CASSLDAYNSPLHF	TGTGCCAGCAGCTTGGATGCCTATAATTCACCCCTCCACTTT
TRBV29-1	-	TRBJ2-7	-	CSVEVGRAEQYF	TGCAGCGTTGAAGTTGGCAGGGCCGAGCAGTACTTC
TRBV19	TRBD2	TRBJ2-3	few	CASSITGGYTDTQYF	TGTGCCAGTAGTATCACGGGAGGGTACACAGATACGCAGTATTTT
TRBV2	-	TRBJ1-5	few	CASSERGGGNQPQHF	TGTGCCAGCAGTGAGCGGGGAGGAGGCAATCAGCCCCAGCATTTT
TRBV19	TRBD2	TRBJ2-4	-	CASSIGGLVAGGLWNIQYF	TGTGCCAGTAGTATAGGCGGCTTGGTAGCGGGGGGCCTGTGGAACATTCAGTACTTC
TRBV6-5	-	TRBJ2-1	-	CASRPSGYNEQFF	TGTGCCAGCAGGCCCTCGGGGTACAATGAGCAGTTCTTC
TRBV19	-	TRBJ2-7	-	CARGIHFGRFYEQYF	TGTGCCAGGGGGATACACTTCGGGCGGTTCTACGAGCAGTACTTC
TRBV7-9	-	TRBJ2-1	-	CASSSLGSYNEQFF	TGTGCCAGCAGCTCCCTGGGGTCCTACAATGAGCAGTTCTTC
TRBV6-6	-	TRBJ1-5	-	CASSFPGEDQPQHF	TGTGCCAGCAGCTTCCCAGGGGAGGATCAGCCCCAGCATTTT
TRBV9	TRBD1	TRBJ1-6	-	CASTAGQGFNSPLHF	TGTGCCAGCACCGCGGGACAGGGCTTTAATTCACCCCTCCACTTT
TRBV19	-	TRBJ1-3	-	CASSIGRWMDSGNTIYF	TGTGCCAGTAGTATCGGCAGGTGGATGGACTCTGGAAACACCATATATTTT
TRBV6-5	-	TRBJ1-1	-	CASRLTGTNTEAFF	TGTGCCAGCAGACTCACCGGGACGAACACTGAAGCTTTCTTT
TRBV28	-	TRBJ2-1	-	CASSPTVLGEQFF	TGTGCCAGCAGCCCCACGGTCCTGGGTGAGCAGTTCTTC
TRBV9	TRBD2	TRBJ2-2	-	CASSVSGTNTGELFF	TGTGCCAGCAGCGTTAGCGGGACGAACACCGGGGAGCTGTTTTTT
TRBV18	-	TRBJ1-2	-	CASSPSGGFGYGYTF	TGTGCCAGCTCACCGAGCGGGGGATTTGGGTATGGCTACACCTTC
TRBV9	TRBD1	TRBJ2-5	-	CASSPHRGGETQYF	TGTGCCAGCAGCCCCCACAGGGGCGGGGAGACCCAGTACTTC
TRBV19	-	TRBJ1-1	-	CASSIDGGRVPEAFF	TGTGCCAGTAGTATAGATGGAGGCAGGGTCCCTGAAGCTTTCTTT
TRBV27	-	TRBJ2-7	-	CASRPNPRGNEQYF	TGTGCCAGCAGACCAAACCCTAGGGGGAACGAGCAGTACTTC
TRBV5-1	-	TRBJ1-1	-	CASSLDGDNTDRAFF	TGCGCCAGCAGCCTGGACGGAGACAACACTGATCGGGCTTTCTTT
TRBV5-4	TRBD1	TRBJ2-4	-	CASSWGTENIQYF	TGTGCCAGCAGCTGGGGGACAGAAAACATTCAGTACTTC
TRBV5-1	TRBD1	TRBJ2-2	-	CASSSTGQNTGELFF	TGCGCCAGCAGCTCGACAGGGCAGAACACCGGGGAGCTGTTTTTT